This T cell receptor (beta chain) was recorded in a study of cytomegalovirus exposure and HLA in healthy donors. The study, taken as a whole, reports: Many donors shared some public TCRs, even though most TCR sequences were rare. A later analysis reportedly identified an Asian-associated ancestry cluster as carrying fewer N-insertions than the roughly 670-donor mean. Links to common viral pathogens appeared, in a later analysis, for several of the most significant clusters. The study reported that TCR beta sequences accurately predicted HLA-A and HLA-B alleles in most subjects.

The CDR3 consists of 13 residues. Germline lookup yields CDR1 SQVTM and CDR2 ANQGSEA. PCR was performed using 60 Vbeta and 13 Jbeta primers. Sequencing used immunoSEQ multiplex PCR; TCRdb keeps in-frame clones, though not all of them. The sample records about 160,000 clones, around four fifths being singletons. About this clone itself: Its antigen remains unknown.

V gene TRBV29-1 combines with J gene TRBJ2-5; TRBD2 matches at 10 bases. The source material was PBMCs. The source is a man aged 18 to 30 in good health and CMV-seronegative. The chain's CDR3 is CTGLAVSQETQYF. The CDR3 DNA reads as TGCACCGGACTAGCGGTTAGCCAAGAGACCCAGTACTTC. The full variable domain, rest sourced from reference TRBV29-1 and TRBJ2-5, is SAVISQKPSRDICQRGTSLTIQCQVDSQVTMMFWYRQQPGQSLTLIATANQGSEATYESGFVIDKFPISRPNLTFSTLTVSNMSPEDSSIYLCTGLAVSQETQYFGPGTRLLVL.